The rows below give T cell receptor beta chains drawn from one sample of a study of blood T cell repertoires in COVID-19. Measured with immunoSEQ multiplex PCR; TCRdb has only the in-frame clones, and not every one. The sample holds about 270,000 clones, around 89% seen once. Sequenced sample: PBMCs or T cells enriched from blood (not recorded which). The receptors derive from a woman aged 25-40 years with acute COVID-19. Both conserved end residues are part of each CDR3. The D gene is left open where the match is weak. Not all rows give a size; the values are once, few, many and, for expanded clones, a class.

cdr3_nt cdr3_aa j_call d_call cdr3_length clone_size v_call
TGTGCCAGCAGTGATGTCTCCGCAGCTTCTAGAAATGAGCAGTTCTTC CASSDVSAASRNEQFF TRBJ2-1 NA 16 NA TRBV6-4
TGTGCCGGCCCAGGGCCCCTGATGGCTAACTATGGCTACACCTTC CAGPGPLMANYGYTF TRBJ1-2 NA 15 NA TRBV6-5
TGTGCCAGCAGCTCTACGAGGGAGGGGGAAGAGACCGGGGAGCTGTTTTTT CASSSTREGEETGELFF TRBJ2-2 NA 17 few TRBV9
TGTGCCAGCAGCTCCCCAGGGGTTCACGAGCAGTACTTC CASSSPGVHEQYF TRBJ2-7 NA 13 NA TRBV7-2
TGTGCCAGCGGGCGACAGGGCAGCAATCAGCCCCAGCATTTT CASGRQGSNQPQHF TRBJ1-5 TRBD1 14 NA TRBV27
TGTGCCAGCAGCCAAGATTTAACTAGCGGGAGCAATACGCAGTATTTT CASSQDLTSGSNTQYF TRBJ2-3 TRBD2 16 NA TRBV3-1/TRBV3-2
TGCGCCAGCAGCGGGACAGCCGATGGAAACACCATATATTTT CASSGTADGNTIYF TRBJ1-3 TRBD1 14 NA TRBV5-1
TGTGCCAGCAGTTCCAACCGGGACACTACCTTCTACGAGCAGTACTTC CASSSNRDTTFYEQYF TRBJ2-7 NA 16 NA TRBV27
TGCGCCAGCAGCTTACCAGGGTATGATGGCTACACCTTC CASSLPGYDGYTF TRBJ1-2 NA 13 NA TRBV5-1
TGTGCCAGCAGTTTATCCCGGACAGGGCGGGATACGCAGTATTTT CASSLSRTGRDTQYF TRBJ2-3 TRBD1 15 NA TRBV27
TGTGCCAGCAGCACACAGGGGCTCAATCAGCCCCAGCATTTT CASSTQGLNQPQHF TRBJ1-5 TRBD1 14 NA TRBV5-4
TGCAGCGTCCGGCAGGGTGACCCTTCCTACGAGCAGTACTTC CSVRQGDPSYEQYF TRBJ2-7 NA 14 NA TRBV29-1
TGTGCCAGCAGCCCGGGACAGGGTCCCAATGAGCAGTTCTTC CASSPGQGPNEQFF TRBJ2-1 TRBD1 14 once TRBV27
TGCGCCAGCGGGGTGGACAGGGATCAGCCCCAGCATTTT CASGVDRDQPQHF TRBJ1-5 TRBD1 13 NA TRBV10-2
TGTGCCAGCAGTCTAGCGGGAGGGGGCTACGAGCAGTACTTC CASSLAGGGYEQYF TRBJ2-7 TRBD2 14 NA TRBV5-4
TGTGCCAGCAGCCCGGGACAGGGTCTCTCCTACGAGCAGTACTTC CASSPGQGLSYEQYF TRBJ2-7 TRBD1 15 NA TRBV7-9
TGTGCCACCAGTGATCCTAGACGCCTGAACAATGAGCAGTTCTTC CATSDPRRLNNEQFF TRBJ2-1 NA 15 NA TRBV24-1
TGTGCCAGCAGCCAAGGGGCGGGTCCTACAGACAATGAGCAGTTCTTC CASSQGAGPTDNEQFF TRBJ2-1 NA 16 NA TRBV3-1/TRBV3-2
TGTGCCAGCAGCCATCGGGAGGACGGGTACAATGAGCAGTTCTTC CASSHREDGYNEQFF TRBJ2-1 TRBD2 15 NA TRBV7-9
TGTGCCAGTAGTCCCCCAGGGGCCGCTGAAGCTTTCTTT CASSPPGAAEAFF TRBJ1-1 NA 13 NA TRBV19
TGTGCCAGCAGTTTTCGACAGGGGGCCTCCCAGCATTTT CASSFRQGASQHF TRBJ1-5 TRBD1 13 once TRBV27
TGTGCCAGCAGCTTAGCGGGGGGAGGCAATCAGCCCCAGCATTTT CASSLAGGGNQPQHF TRBJ1-5 NA 15 NA TRBV7-9
TGTGCCAGCAGCGCCCGGGACATCTTACAGCCCCAGCATTTT CASSARDILQPQHF TRBJ1-5 NA 14 NA TRBV6-5
TGTGCCAGTGCCGAAAGTCTAGCGGGGCGCTCGGGTGAGCAGTTCTTC CASAESLAGRSGEQFF TRBJ2-1 TRBD2 16 NA TRBV2
TGTGCCAGCGCTAAAGCGGGAGGGATGACAGATACGCAGTATTTT CASAKAGGMTDTQYF TRBJ2-3 NA 15 NA TRBV21-1
TGTGCCAGTAGTAACAGGGCGTCGGGCACAGATACGCAGTATTTT CASSNRASGTDTQYF TRBJ2-3 NA 15 NA TRBV19